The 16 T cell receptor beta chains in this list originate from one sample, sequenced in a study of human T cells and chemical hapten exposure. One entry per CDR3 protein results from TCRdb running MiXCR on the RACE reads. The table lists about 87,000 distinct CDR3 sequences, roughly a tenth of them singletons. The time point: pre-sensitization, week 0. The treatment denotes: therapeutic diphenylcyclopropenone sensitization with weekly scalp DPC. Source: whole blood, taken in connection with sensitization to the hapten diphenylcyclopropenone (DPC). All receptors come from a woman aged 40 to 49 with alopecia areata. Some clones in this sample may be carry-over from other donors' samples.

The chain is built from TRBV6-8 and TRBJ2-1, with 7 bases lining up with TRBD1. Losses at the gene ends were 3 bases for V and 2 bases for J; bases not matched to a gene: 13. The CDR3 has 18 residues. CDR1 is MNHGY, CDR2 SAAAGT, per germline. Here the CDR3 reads CASSYFDRVIIPYNEQFF. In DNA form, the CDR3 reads TGTGCCAGCAGTTATTTCGACAGGGTAATAATTCCCTACAATGAGCAGTTCTTC.

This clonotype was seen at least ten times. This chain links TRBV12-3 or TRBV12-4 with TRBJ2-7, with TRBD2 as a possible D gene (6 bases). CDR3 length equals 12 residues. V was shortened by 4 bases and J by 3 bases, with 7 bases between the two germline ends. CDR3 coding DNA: TGTGCCAGCAGTTCGGGACTCTACGAGCAGTACTTC. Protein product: CASSSGLYEQYF.

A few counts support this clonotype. CDR3 region: CASTGDSYSSYEQYF. CDR3 nucleotides: TGTGCCAGCACCGGGGACTCTTATAGCTCCTACGAGCAGTACTTC. This chain connects TRBV7-8 to TRBJ2-7; D may be TRBD2 (6 bases). This CDR3 spans 15 amino acids. Trimming pared 7 bases from V and 0 bases from J, leaving 16 bases between. Germline lookup yields CDR1 SGHVS and CDR2 FQNEAQ.

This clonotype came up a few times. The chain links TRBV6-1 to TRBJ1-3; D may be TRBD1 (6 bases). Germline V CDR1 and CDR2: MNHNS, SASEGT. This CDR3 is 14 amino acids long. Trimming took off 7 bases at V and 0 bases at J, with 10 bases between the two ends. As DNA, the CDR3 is TGTGCCAGCACCTTACAGGGCTCTGGAAACACCATATATTTT. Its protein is CASTLQGSGNTIYF.

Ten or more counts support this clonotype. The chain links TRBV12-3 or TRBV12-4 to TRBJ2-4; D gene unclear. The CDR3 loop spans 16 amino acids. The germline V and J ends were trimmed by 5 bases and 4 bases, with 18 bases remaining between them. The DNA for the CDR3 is TGTGCCAGCAGTGCTATTGGAGAACCCCCAAAAAACATTCAGTACTTC. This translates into CASSAIGEPPKNIQYF.

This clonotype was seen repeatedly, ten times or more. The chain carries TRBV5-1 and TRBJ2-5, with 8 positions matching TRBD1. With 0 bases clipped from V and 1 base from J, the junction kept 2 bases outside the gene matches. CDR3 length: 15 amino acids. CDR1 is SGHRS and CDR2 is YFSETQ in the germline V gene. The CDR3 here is CASSLGQGPQETQYF. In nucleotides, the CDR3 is TGCGCCAGCAGCTTGGGACAGGGGCCCCAAGAGACCCAGTACTTC.

CDR3 region: CASTGNTEAFF. DNA of the CDR3: TGTGCCAGCACGGGGAACACTGAAGCTTTCTTT. The gene calls are TRBV6-6 and TRBJ1-1; D gene ambiguous. The V and J ends lost 7 bases and 1 base respectively, with 4 bases between them. Germline CDR1 MNHNY, CDR2 SVGAGI (reference sequence). The length of the CDR3 is 11 residues.

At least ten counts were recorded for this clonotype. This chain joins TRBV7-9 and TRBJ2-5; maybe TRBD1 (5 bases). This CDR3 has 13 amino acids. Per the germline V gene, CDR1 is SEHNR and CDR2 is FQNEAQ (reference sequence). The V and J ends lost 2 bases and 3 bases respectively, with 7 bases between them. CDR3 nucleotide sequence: TGTGCCAGCAGCTTACCAGGGAAAGAGACCCAGTACTTC. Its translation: CASSLPGKETQYF. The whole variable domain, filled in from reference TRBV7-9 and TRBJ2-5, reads DTGVSQNPRHKITKRGQNVTFRCDPISEHNRLYWYRQTLGQGPEFLTYFQNEAQLEKSRLLSDRFSAERPKGSFSTLEIQRTEQGDSAMYLCASSLPGKETQYFGPGTRLLVL.

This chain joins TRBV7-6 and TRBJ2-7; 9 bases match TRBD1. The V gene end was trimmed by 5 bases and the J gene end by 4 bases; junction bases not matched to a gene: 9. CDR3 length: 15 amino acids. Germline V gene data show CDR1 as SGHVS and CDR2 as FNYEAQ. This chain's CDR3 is CASSPSLGQGYEQYF. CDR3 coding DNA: TGTGCCAGCAGCCCCAGCCTGGGACAGGGATACGAGCAGTACTTC.

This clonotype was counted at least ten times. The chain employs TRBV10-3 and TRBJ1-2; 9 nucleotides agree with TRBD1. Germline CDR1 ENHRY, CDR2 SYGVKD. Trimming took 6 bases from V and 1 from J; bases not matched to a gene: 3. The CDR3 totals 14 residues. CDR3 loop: CAISRDRDNYGYTF. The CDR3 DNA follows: TGTGCCATCAGCAGGGACAGGGATAACTATGGCTACACCTTC.

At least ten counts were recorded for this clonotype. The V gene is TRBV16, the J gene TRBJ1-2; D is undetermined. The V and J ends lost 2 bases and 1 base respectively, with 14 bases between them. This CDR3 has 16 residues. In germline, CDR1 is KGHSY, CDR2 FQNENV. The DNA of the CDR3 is TGTGCCAGCAGCCAAACGTATCGGCAGCTTAACTATGGCTACACCTTC. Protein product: CASSQTYRQLNYGYTF.

For the CDR3, the DNA is TGTGCCAGCGCGGTGGGGGGGCCTGGTGAGCAGTTCTTC. This codes for CASAVGGPGEQFF. V usage is TRBV6-6 and J usage is TRBJ2-1; possibly TRBD2 for D (7 bases). V lost 8 bases to trimming and J lost 9 bases, with 17 bases between them. CDR3 size: 13 residues. CDR1 MNHNY and CDR2 SVGAGI come from the germline V gene (reference sequence).

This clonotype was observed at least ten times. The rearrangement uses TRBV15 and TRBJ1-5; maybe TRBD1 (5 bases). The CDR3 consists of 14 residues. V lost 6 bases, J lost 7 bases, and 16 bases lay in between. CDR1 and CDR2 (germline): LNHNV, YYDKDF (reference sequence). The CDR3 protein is CATSNRLGEQPQHF. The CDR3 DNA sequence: TGTGCCACCAGTAACAGGCTCGGGGAGCAGCCCCAGCATTTT.

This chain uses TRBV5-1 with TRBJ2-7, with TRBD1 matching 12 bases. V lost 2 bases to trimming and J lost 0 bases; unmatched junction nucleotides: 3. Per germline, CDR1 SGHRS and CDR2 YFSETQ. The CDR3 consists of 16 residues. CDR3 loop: CASSLRDRGPSYEQYF. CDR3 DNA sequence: TGCGCCAGCAGCTTACGGGACAGGGGGCCCTCCTACGAGCAGTACTTC.

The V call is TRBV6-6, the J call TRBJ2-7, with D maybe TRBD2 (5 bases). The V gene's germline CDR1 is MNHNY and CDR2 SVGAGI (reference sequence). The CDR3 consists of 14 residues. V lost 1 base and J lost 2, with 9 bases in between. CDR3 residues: CASSYFTRAYEQYF. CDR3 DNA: TGTGCCAGCAGTTACTTTACGAGGGCCTACGAGCAGTACTTC.

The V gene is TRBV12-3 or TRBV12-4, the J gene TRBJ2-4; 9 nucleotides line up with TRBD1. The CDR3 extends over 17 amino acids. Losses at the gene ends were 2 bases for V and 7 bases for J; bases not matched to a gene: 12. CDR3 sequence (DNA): TGTGCCAGCAGTTTAATTTCGACAGGGGGATCGGAGAACATTCAGTACTTC. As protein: CASSLISTGGSENIQYF.